These T cell receptor beta chains were read from a single sample in a study of vaccination and CD4 T cells after COVID-19. MiXCR was run by TCRdb on the PCR reads, yielding one entry per CDR3 protein. Found here are 25,000 to 35,000 distinct CDR3 sequences, approximately 48% of them singletons; the top ten hold 5.8%. Here the sequenced sample was CD4+ T cells from blood, taken about 7 months after SARS-CoV-2 vaccination. All receptors come from a human donor who had recovered from COVID-19. Each CDR3 is given with its conserved first and last residue. A D gene is named only where the DNA matches it firmly. Clone sizes are given selectively: once, few, many, or a class where the clone is expanded.

>TRBJ2-1|TRBD1|TRBV7-3|NA
TGTGCCAGCGGGACAGGAGGTAATGAGCAGTTCTTC
CASGTGGNEQFF
>TRBJ2-5|NA|TRBV6-2/TRBV6-3|NA
TGTGCCAGCAGCATGCACGTGGAACAAGAGACCCAGTACTTC
CASSMHVEQETQYF
>TRBJ2-5|NA|TRBV7-2|few
TGTGCCAGCAGCTCACCCAATGTCGGGGAGACCCAGTACTTC
CASSSPNVGETQYF
>TRBJ2-3|NA|TRBV10-3|NA
TGTGCCACCCACCAGGATAAAGCGGAGAACACAGATACGCAGTATTTT
CATHQDKAENTDTQYF
>TRBJ2-1|TRBD2|TRBV2|NA
TGTGCCAGCAGTGAAGTTGAGGGAGGGAGTGAGCAGTTCTTC
CASSEVEGGSEQFF
>TRBJ2-1|TRBD2|TRBV20-1|NA
TGCAGTGCTAGTTGGGGCGCGGCTAGCGGGGGGAATGAGCAGTTCTTC
CSASWGAASGGNEQFF
>TRBJ2-3|NA|TRBV2|NA
TGTGCCAGCAGTGAAGTAGTCGGCAGCACAGATACGCAGTATTTT
CASSEVVGSTDTQYF
>TRBJ2-3|TRBD2|TRBV20-1|NA
TGCAGTGCTAGAGGGGCGGGGCGGGAGGCAGATACGCAGTATTTT
CSARGAGREADTQYF
>TRBJ1-2|TRBD1|TRBV20-1|NA
TGCAGTGCTCAAACAGGGGTACGGGGCTACACCTTC
CSAQTGVRGYTF
>TRBJ2-4|NA|TRBV19|few
TGTGCCAGTAGTATATCTCACCCCTACATTCAGTACTTC
CASSISHPYIQYF
>TRBJ2-2|TRBD1|TRBV6-5|few
TGTGCCAGCAGTTACAGGGGGCTTCAGGGATGGAACACCGGGGAGCTGTTTTTT
CASSYRGLQGWNTGELFF
>TRBJ1-6|NA|TRBV20-1|once
TGCAGTGCTAGAGATTTGGGGGGCCTCACCCCCTATAATTCACCCCTCCACTTT
CSARDLGGLTPYNSPLHF
>TRBJ1-5|TRBD1|TRBV24-1|NA
TGTGCCACCAGTGCCGGGGGGACAGCGCAGCCCCAGCATTTT
CATSAGGTAQPQHF
>TRBJ2-5|TRBD2|TRBV20-1|NA
TGCAGTGCTAGACCTAGCGGACTCCAAGAGACCCAGTACTTC
CSARPSGLQETQYF
>TRBJ2-1|TRBD2|TRBV6-5|NA
TGTGCCAGCAGTTACTCCAGCGGGGGGAACAATGAGCAGTTCTTC
CASSYSSGGNNEQFF
>TRBJ2-4|NA|TRBV6-2/TRBV6-3|NA
TGTGCCAGCAGTTATAGAGCCGGGACCACATCGTACCTGACCAAAAACATTCAGTACTTC
CASSYRAGTTSYLTKNIQYF
>TRBJ2-3|TRBD1|TRBV11-3|NA
TGTGCCAGCAGCAAGGGGACAGTTAGCACAGATACGCAGTATTTT
CASSKGTVSTDTQYF
>TRBJ1-2|NA|TRBV6-6|large
TGTGCCAGCAGTTACTTAGGGGTGCACTATGGCTACACCTTC
CASSYLGVHYGYTF
>TRBJ2-5|TRBD1|TRBV20-1|NA
TGCAGTGCAGAACCGGGACAGCAAGAGACCCAGTACTTC
CSAEPGQQETQYF
>TRBJ2-7|NA|TRBV20-1|NA
TGCAGTGCTAGAGATGACGGCCTACGGGGCCCCGAGACTTACGAGCAGTACTTC
CSARDDGLRGPETYEQYF
>TRBJ2-3|NA|TRBV27|few
TGTGCCAGCAGTTTTATAGGGGCGCAGGAAGATACGCAGTATTTT
CASSFIGAQEDTQYF
>TRBJ1-2|NA|TRBV7-2|NA
TGTGCCAGCAGCCGAAAAGGGTATGGCTACACCTTC
CASSRKGYGYTF
>TRBJ2-1|TRBD1|TRBV19|few
TGTGCCAGTAGCACAGGGGGCAATGAGCAGTTCTTC
CASSTGGNEQFF
>TRBJ2-7|TRBD1|TRBV27|NA
TGTGCCAGCAGTTTTGGGACAGGGAGCTACGAGCAGTACTTC
CASSFGTGSYEQYF
>TRBJ2-2|NA|TRBV4-1|few
TGCGCCAGCAGCCAAGAGCCGGCAGGACAGTACACCGGGGAGCTGTTTTTT
CASSQEPAGQYTGELFF
>TRBJ1-5|TRBD1|TRBV20-1|NA
TGCAGTGCTAGAGATGGGACAGGGGGTTTCAATCAGCCCCAGCATTTT
CSARDGTGGFNQPQHF
>TRBJ2-2|TRBD2|TRBV24-1|NA
TGTGCCACCAGTGAACCGGGACTAGCGGGAGTTGTTTTCATCGGGGAGCTGTTTTTT
CATSEPGLAGVVFIGELFF
>TRBJ1-5|TRBD1|TRBV2|NA
TGTGCCAGCAAACAGGGGGTTTATCAGCCCCAGCATTTT
CASKQGVYQPQHF
>TRBJ2-3|TRBD2|TRBV6-2/TRBV6-3|NA
TGTGCCAGCAGTCCGGGACTAGTAGCAGATACGCAGTATTTT
CASSPGLVADTQYF
>TRBJ2-5|TRBD2|TRBV2|few
TGTGCCAGCAGTACGCGGGAGCCAGAGACCCAGTACTTC
CASSTREPETQYF